The TCR beta chain under discussion was sequenced for a study of molecular identifiers for immune sequencing clone quantification. Regarding the study as a whole: Spiked Jurkat TCR RNA equal to one cell could reportedly be picked out among some 1 million naive cells.

V lost 0 bases and J lost 4; bases outside the gene matches: 3. The CDR3 sequence is 16 residues long. Germline V gene lookup returns CDR1 SGDLS and CDR2 YYNGEE. With respect to this clonotype: The antigen is unknown. It may be a read error: a sequence one base away is much more abundant.

Making the bulk TCR libraries relied on previously described methods and listed TCR primers. TCRdb independently ran MiXCR on the PCR reads; one entry per CDR3 protein. The sample has about 300,000 distinct CDR3 sequences; over 20% are singletons. This chain uses TRBV9 with TRBJ2-3; 12 bases agree with TRBD2. The material sequenced was naive CD8+ T cells from blood, with Jurkat cell RNA spiked in. Described subset: FACS-sorted CD8+CD4-CCR7+CD45RA+ naive T cells. This clonotype was sampled from a human donor in good health. Some libraries in this study had Jurkat cell RNA spiked in. CDR3 protein: CASSVEGLAGADTQYF. As DNA, the CDR3 is TGTGCCAGCAGCGTAGAGGGACTAGCGGGCGCAGATACGCAGTATTTT. Full variable domain (missing parts from reference TRBV9 and TRBJ2-3): DSGVTQTPKHLITATGQRVTLRCSPRSGDLSVYWYQQSLDQGLQFLIQYYNGEERAKGNILERFSAQQFPDLHSELNLSSLELGDSALYFCASSVEGLAGADTQYFGPGTRLTVL.